This TCR beta chain was found in a study of blood T cell repertoires in COVID-19. Turning to the study itself: Acute and convalescent COVID-19 samples came from the United States, Italy and Spain. PBMCs, B-cell-depleted T cells, or T cells were the source of the cDNA or gDNA that made up the material.

CDR1 SEHNR and CDR2 FQNEAQ come from the germline V gene (reference sequence). The CDR3 is 15 residues long. V was pared by 1 base and J by 7 bases, with 16 bases between. Per the study methods: Reference gene primer amplification in the assay estimated nucleated cell counts. The repertoire was sequenced with immunoSEQ multiplex PCR; TCRdb's copy has only in-frame clones and lacks some. That table furnishes V, J and clone size, whereas the DNA furnished D and trimming. Here the sample spans over 55,000 clones, around 85% being singletons. The sequenced material came from peripheral blood. This TCR was sampled from a woman of 80 years or more with acute or convalescent COVID-19. The V call is TRBV7-9, the J call TRBJ1-2; unclear D gene. CDR3 amino acids: CASSLGSSPVFGYTF. In DNA, the CDR3 is TGTGCCAGCAGCTTAGGCTCTTCGCCGGTCTTTGGCTACACCTTC. Full variable domain (missing parts from reference TRBV7-9 and TRBJ1-2): DTGVSQNPRHKITKRGQNVTFRCDPISEHNRLYWYRQTLGQGPEFLTYFQNEAQLEKSRLLSDRFSAERPKGSFSTLEIQRTEQGDSAMYLCASSLGSSPVFGYTFGSGTRLTVV.